These T cell receptor beta chains were read from a single sample in a study of T-cell reconstitution after alpha-beta-depleted transplantation in children. Via MiXCR, TCRdb re-called the PCR reads, giving one row per CDR3 protein. The sample records 350,000 to 450,000 distinct CDR3 sequences, about 14% being singletons. Sequenced material: PBMCs, taken from the stem cell graft. These receptors were obtained from a human donor who donated a stem cell graft to a child with Fanconi anemia. Each CDR3 is given with its conserved first and last residue. Fields, in order: clone size, D gene, V gene, J gene, CDR3 DNA, CDR3 protein. The D gene is left open where the match is weak. Size is stated for part of the rows, as once, few or many counts, or as a class when the clone is expanded.

clone size: -; D gene: TRBD1; V gene: TRBV5-1; J gene: TRBJ1-3; CDR3 DNA: TGCGCCAGCAGCTTGAACCCACAGGGGCCCGGAAACACCATATATTTT; CDR3 protein: CASSLNPQGPGNTIYF
clone size: few; D gene: TRBD1; V gene: TRBV9; J gene: TRBJ1-5; CDR3 DNA: TGTGCCAGCAGCGCTGGGACAGGCCAAAATCAGCCCCAGCATTTT; CDR3 protein: CASSAGTGQNQPQHF
clone size: few; D gene: -; V gene: TRBV5-1; J gene: TRBJ1-5; CDR3 DNA: TGCGCCAGCAGCCCGGAAGGGGATTCCTATCAGCCCCAGCATTTT; CDR3 protein: CASSPEGDSYQPQHF
clone size: -; D gene: TRBD1; V gene: TRBV30; J gene: TRBJ1-2; CDR3 DNA: TGTGCCTGGAGTGTCGACCGGGACAGGTTTTCGGGCTACACCTTC; CDR3 protein: CAWSVDRDRFSGYTF
clone size: few; D gene: TRBD2; V gene: TRBV5-4; J gene: TRBJ2-5; CDR3 DNA: TGTGCCAGCAGCGCGAGTCTGGCGGGGACTACCCAAGAGACCCAGTACTTC; CDR3 protein: CASSASLAGTTQETQYF
clone size: many; D gene: -; V gene: TRBV5-5; J gene: TRBJ1-3; CDR3 DNA: TGTGCCAGCAGCTTTGAGCTCTATCAACCCGGAAACACCATATATTTT; CDR3 protein: CASSFELYQPGNTIYF
clone size: many; D gene: -; V gene: TRBV20-1; J gene: TRBJ2-5; CDR3 DNA: TGCAGTGGCAGGCCTGGGGCAGAGACCCAGTACTTC; CDR3 protein: CSGRPGAETQYF
clone size: few; D gene: -; V gene: TRBV7-9; J gene: TRBJ2-5; CDR3 DNA: TGTGCCAGCAGCTCCGGGCCCCCGGACCAAGAGACCCAGTACTTC; CDR3 protein: CASSSGPPDQETQYF
clone size: -; D gene: -; V gene: TRBV4-2; J gene: TRBJ1-3; CDR3 DNA: TGTGCCAGCAGCCAAGATCATAGGTCCATTTCCGGAAACACCATATATTTT; CDR3 protein: CASSQDHRSISGNTIYF
clone size: -; D gene: TRBD2; V gene: TRBV4-2; J gene: TRBJ2-4; CDR3 DNA: TGTGCCAGCAGCCAAGAAACTAGCGGGGCCCGTAAAATTCAGTACTTC; CDR3 protein: CASSQETSGARKIQYF
clone size: few; D gene: -; V gene: TRBV20-1; J gene: TRBJ2-7; CDR3 DNA: TGCAGTGTCCCGGGGCGCTCAAGCTCCTACGAGCAGTACTTC; CDR3 protein: CSVPGRSSSYEQYF
clone size: many; D gene: -; V gene: TRBV20-1; J gene: TRBJ1-2; CDR3 DNA: TGCAGTGCTGTTACGGGTCCAGGGACCGCTGGCTACACCTTC; CDR3 protein: CSAVTGPGTAGYTF
clone size: many; D gene: TRBD2; V gene: TRBV6-5; J gene: TRBJ2-7; CDR3 DNA: TGTGCCAGCAGTCTACTAGCGGGGGGCTCCTACGAGCAGTACTTC; CDR3 protein: CASSLLAGGSYEQYF
clone size: -; D gene: -; V gene: TRBV5-1; J gene: TRBJ1-2; CDR3 DNA: TGCGCCAGCAGCTTCGGGGCAGGGGTCCTCTATGGCTACACCTTC; CDR3 protein: CASSFGAGVLYGYTF
clone size: many; D gene: -; V gene: TRBV14; J gene: TRBJ2-1; CDR3 DNA: TGTGCCAGCAGCCAAGATTACGGGACCAGGGGCACCGTATTCTTC; CDR3 protein: CASSQDYGTRGTVFF
clone size: few; D gene: TRBD1; V gene: TRBV6-1; J gene: TRBJ1-2; CDR3 DNA: TGTGCCACTAGACAGGGCCACAGCTATGGCTACACCTTC; CDR3 protein: CATRQGHSYGYTF
clone size: many; D gene: -; V gene: TRBV6-5; J gene: TRBJ1-1; CDR3 DNA: TGTGCCAGCAGTCAACTCGGGGGGCTCGGTGTTGAAGCTTTCTTT; CDR3 protein: CASSQLGGLGVEAFF
clone size: few; D gene: -; V gene: TRBV19; J gene: TRBJ1-5; CDR3 DNA: TGTGCCAGTAGTATGGAGGAAGGAGGCAATCAGCCCCAGCATTTT; CDR3 protein: CASSMEEGGNQPQHF
clone size: -; D gene: TRBD2; V gene: TRBV9; J gene: TRBJ2-5; CDR3 DNA: TGTGCCAGCAGCGTAGGGGTAGCGGGGGTGGGGGAGACCCAGTACTTC; CDR3 protein: CASSVGVAGVGETQYF
clone size: -; D gene: -; V gene: TRBV27; J gene: TRBJ2-3; CDR3 DNA: TGTGCCAGCAGTTTGGGGTTTCTTACAGATACGCAGTATTTT; CDR3 protein: CASSLGFLTDTQYF
clone size: -; D gene: -; V gene: TRBV7-2; J gene: TRBJ1-1; CDR3 DNA: TGTGCCAGCAGCCGCAGCAGGGAGGAGGCTTTCTTT; CDR3 protein: CASSRSREEAFF
clone size: -; D gene: TRBD1; V gene: TRBV4-1; J gene: TRBJ2-1; CDR3 DNA: TGCGCCAGCAGCCAAGATCTGAGGACAGGGGAGTACAATGAGCAGTTCTTC; CDR3 protein: CASSQDLRTGEYNEQFF
clone size: few; D gene: -; V gene: TRBV6-6; J gene: TRBJ1-4; CDR3 DNA: TGTGCCAGCAGGGGAAGGGAAGGCGAAAAACTGTTTTTT; CDR3 protein: CASRGREGEKLFF
clone size: few; D gene: -; V gene: TRBV2; J gene: TRBJ1-1; CDR3 DNA: TGTGCCAACAACAGGGAAAGGGCCACTGAAGCTTTCTTT; CDR3 protein: CANNRERATEAFF
clone size: many; D gene: TRBD1; V gene: TRBV5-1; J gene: TRBJ2-1; CDR3 DNA: TGCGCCAGCAGCTTGACTACAGGGGGCACTGAGCAGTTCTTC; CDR3 protein: CASSLTTGGTEQFF
clone size: -; D gene: -; V gene: TRBV4-2; J gene: TRBJ2-5; CDR3 DNA: TGTGCCAGCAGCCAAGATTCCAGACTTACGACCCAGTACTTC; CDR3 protein: CASSQDSRLTTQYF
clone size: many; D gene: -; V gene: TRBV11-2; J gene: TRBJ1-5; CDR3 DNA: TGTGCCAGCAGCCCGAGCGCGGGCAGCAATCAGCCCCAGCATTTT; CDR3 protein: CASSPSAGSNQPQHF
clone size: few; D gene: -; V gene: TRBV7-9; J gene: TRBJ2-5; CDR3 DNA: TGTGCCATCCTCAGTCGGGCGCGCCAAGAGACCCAGTACTTC; CDR3 protein: CAILSRARQETQYF
clone size: few; D gene: TRBD1; V gene: TRBV7-6; J gene: TRBJ1-1; CDR3 DNA: TGTGCCAGCAGCACCCGACAGGGGTTTTTACTCACTGAAGCTTTCTTT; CDR3 protein: CASSTRQGFLLTEAFF
clone size: -; D gene: TRBD1; V gene: TRBV6-2/TRBV6-3; J gene: TRBJ2-5; CDR3 DNA: TGTGCCAGCAGTCCATCCGGGACAGAGCAAACCCAGTACTTC; CDR3 protein: CASSPSGTEQTQYF
clone size: -; D gene: TRBD1; V gene: TRBV5-1; J gene: TRBJ2-5; CDR3 DNA: TGCGCCAGCACTCCGCTAGAACAGGGGTCCCAAGAGACCCAGTACTTC; CDR3 protein: CASTPLEQGSQETQYF
clone size: -; D gene: -; V gene: TRBV7-6; J gene: TRBJ1-2; CDR3 DNA: TGTGCCAGCAGCTTAACAACGGCAACTGGCTACACCTTC; CDR3 protein: CASSLTTATGYTF
clone size: few; D gene: -; V gene: TRBV12-3/TRBV12-4; J gene: TRBJ2-5; CDR3 DNA: TGTGCCAGCAGCCGCGCGAGGGGCCCACAAGAGACCCAGTACTTC; CDR3 protein: CASSRARGPQETQYF
clone size: few; D gene: -; V gene: TRBV6-1; J gene: TRBJ2-7; CDR3 DNA: TGTGCCAGCAGTGACGGAGTCTCCTACGAGCAGTACTTC; CDR3 protein: CASSDGVSYEQYF
clone size: many; D gene: -; V gene: TRBV19; J gene: TRBJ2-7; CDR3 DNA: TGTGCCAGTAGTATCGCCGGGCCCTCCGAGCAGTACTTC; CDR3 protein: CASSIAGPSEQYF
clone size: many; D gene: -; V gene: TRBV3-1; J gene: TRBJ2-5; CDR3 DNA: TGTGCCAGCTCCTCAAGGGGTCTGAAAGAGACCCAGTACTTC; CDR3 protein: CASSSRGLKETQYF
clone size: -; D gene: -; V gene: TRBV27; J gene: TRBJ2-7; CDR3 DNA: TGTGCCAGCAGTTTATCCGGGGCCCGCTCCTACGAGCAGTACTTC; CDR3 protein: CASSLSGARSYEQYF
clone size: -; D gene: TRBD1; V gene: TRBV27; J gene: TRBJ2-6; CDR3 DNA: TGTGCCAGCAGGACAGGGGGCACCGGGGCCAACGTCCTGACTTTC; CDR3 protein: CASRTGGTGANVLTF
clone size: -; D gene: -; V gene: TRBV11-2; J gene: TRBJ1-6; CDR3 DNA: TGTGCCAGCAGCTTGAATCGGGGGTACAATTCACCCCTCCACTTT; CDR3 protein: CASSLNRGYNSPLHF
clone size: few; D gene: TRBD2; V gene: TRBV12-3/TRBV12-4; J gene: TRBJ2-1; CDR3 DNA: TGTGCCAGCAGTTCGACTAGCGGGGGATTGAGTGAGCAGTTCTTC; CDR3 protein: CASSSTSGGLSEQFF